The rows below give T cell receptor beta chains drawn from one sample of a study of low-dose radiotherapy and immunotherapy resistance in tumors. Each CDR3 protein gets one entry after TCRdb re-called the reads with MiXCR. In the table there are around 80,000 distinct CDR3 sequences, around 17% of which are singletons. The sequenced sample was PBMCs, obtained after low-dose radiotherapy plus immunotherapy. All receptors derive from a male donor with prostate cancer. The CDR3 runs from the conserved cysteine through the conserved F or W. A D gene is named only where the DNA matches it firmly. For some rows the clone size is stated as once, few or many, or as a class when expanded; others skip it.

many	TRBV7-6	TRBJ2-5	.	CASSLAQLRTETQYF
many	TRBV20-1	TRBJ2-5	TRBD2	CSARDREGGSYQETQYF
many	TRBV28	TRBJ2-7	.	CASMSSTYEQYF
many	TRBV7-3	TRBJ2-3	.	CASSRENGLNSSTDTQYF
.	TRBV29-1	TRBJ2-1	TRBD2	CSVSPPGGANEQFF
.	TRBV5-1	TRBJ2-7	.	CASSLVLGTAYEQYF
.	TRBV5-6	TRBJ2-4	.	CASSFESTAKNIQYF
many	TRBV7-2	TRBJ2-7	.	CASSRGQIEQYF
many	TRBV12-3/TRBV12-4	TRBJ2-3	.	CASSLSSTDTQYF
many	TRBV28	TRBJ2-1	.	CASSSAGVGGHYNEQFF
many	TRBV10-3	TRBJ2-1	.	CASREDYNEQFF
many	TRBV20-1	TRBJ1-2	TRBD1	CSATTGGNYGYTF
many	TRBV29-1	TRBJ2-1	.	CSVEWWGGSDEQFF
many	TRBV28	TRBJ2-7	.	CASSLLHEQYF
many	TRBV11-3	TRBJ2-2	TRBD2	CATARSGRDTGELFF
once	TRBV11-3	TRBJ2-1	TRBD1	CASSSGQGGNEQFF
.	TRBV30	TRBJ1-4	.	CAWSVGPARGKNEKLFF
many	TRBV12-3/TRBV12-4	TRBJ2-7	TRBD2	CASSLWSSGYEQYF
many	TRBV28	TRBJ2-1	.	CASSLDTSGGYNEQFF
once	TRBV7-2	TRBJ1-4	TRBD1	CASSLLGQGGEKLFF
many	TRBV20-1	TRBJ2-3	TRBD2	CSARGLAGFDTQYF
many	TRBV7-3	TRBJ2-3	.	CASSRGNFPTDTQYF
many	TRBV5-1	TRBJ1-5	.	CASSRGQSRAFNQPQHF
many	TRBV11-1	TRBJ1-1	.	CASNLQVNTEAFF
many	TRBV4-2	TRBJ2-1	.	CASSAGRINDEQFF
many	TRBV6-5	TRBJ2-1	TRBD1	CASTPSGQGGWNEQFF
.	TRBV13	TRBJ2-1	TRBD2	CASSPHAGGSYNEQFF
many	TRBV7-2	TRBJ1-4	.	CASSLEPGVNEKLFF
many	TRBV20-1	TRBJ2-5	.	CSARLDGGGKETQYF
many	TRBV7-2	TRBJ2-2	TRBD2	CASSLGASGNHLNTGELFF
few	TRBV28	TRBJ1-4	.	CASTPLDRPTNEKLFF
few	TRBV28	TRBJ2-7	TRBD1	CASSSAGTGGDEQYF
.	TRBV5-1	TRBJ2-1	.	CASSLAGRDHYNEQFF
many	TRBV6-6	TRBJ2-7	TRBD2	CASSESGRRGRDF
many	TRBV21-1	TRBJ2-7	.	CASSNPWLRSYEQYF
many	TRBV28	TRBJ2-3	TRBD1	CASSFLGTGTDTQYF
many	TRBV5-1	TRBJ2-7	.	CASSFSSYSYEQYF
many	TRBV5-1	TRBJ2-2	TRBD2	CASSLALAATGELFF
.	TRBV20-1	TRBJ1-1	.	CSAPKMQGDTQYFGPGTRRRAFF
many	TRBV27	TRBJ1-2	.	CASSVTRGINYGYTF
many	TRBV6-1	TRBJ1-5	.	CASSVGMNQPQHF
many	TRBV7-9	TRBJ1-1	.	CASSLANYRDVNTEAFF
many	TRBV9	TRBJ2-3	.	CASSVRVADTQYF
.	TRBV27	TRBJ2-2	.	CASSLYRGGELFF
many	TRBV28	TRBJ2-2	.	CASNPYSTGELFF